The sequence of this T cell receptor (beta chain) was determined in a study of blood T cell repertoires in COVID-19. Study context: COVID-19 samples, acute and convalescent, were from the United States, Italy and Spain. Sample material is recorded as cDNA or gDNA derived from T cells, B-cell-depleted T cells, or PBMCs.

Original processing notes: Quantification of nucleated cells was approximated via reference gene primer amplification. Generated by immunoSEQ multiplex PCR, the TCRdb table keeps only in-frame clones and is missing some. The V and J calls and clone size were taken over from that table, and D and trimming were inferred from the DNA. This table has about 56,000 clones, more than 70% appearing once. Germline CDR1 reads SEHNR; CDR2 reads FQNEAQ (reference sequence). The CDR3 extends over 13 amino acids. V was shortened by 2 bases and J by 4 bases, with 8 bases between the two germline ends. The clonotype was recovered from a human donor in a cohort sampled during active COVID-19. Material for sequencing was peripheral blood. This chain links TRBV7-9 with TRBJ1-2; tentative D call: TRBD1 (5 bases). The CDR3 is CASSLQGVYGYTF. As DNA, the CDR3 is TGTGCCAGCAGCTTACAGGGCGTCTATGGCTACACCTTC.